This T cell receptor beta chain was profiled in a study of OX40 agonist ivuxolimab in advanced cancers. The V end lost 1 base, the J end lost 2 bases, and 5 bases lay between the germline ends. Germline lookup yields CDR1 MNHNS and CDR2 SASEGT. This CDR3 is built from 13 residues. Produced via immunoSEQ multiplex PCR; TCRdb's table is partial and in-frame only. The data hold roughly 60,000 clones, with around 80% observed a single time. The V call is TRBV6-1, the J call TRBJ1-2; the D is unclear. Sequenced material: CD4+ or CD8+ T cells sorted from blood, taken in a trial of the OX40 agonist ivuxolimab. This receptor was identified in an adult with an advanced solid tumor such as melanoma, head and neck, liver or kidney cancer. The CDR3 DNA sequence: TGTGCCAGCAGTGAAGTCGAGAACTATGGCTACACCTTC. It yields the protein CASSEVENYGYTF.